The 2 T cell receptor beta chains below come from one sample, sequenced in a study of blood T cell repertoires in COVID-19. Repertoires were generated with immunoSEQ multiplex PCR, while TCRdb's copy carries only in-frame clones and drops some. The sample lists under 300,000 clones, about 88% occurring once. Material for sequencing was peripheral blood. These TCRs come from a woman aged 40 to 50 who had recovered from COVID-19.

The rearrangement joins TRBV7-9 to TRBJ1-1; 7 bases fit TRBD1. Losses at the gene ends were 4 bases for V and 8 bases for J; bases not matched to a gene: 16. The CDR3 consists of 16 residues. CDR1 is SEHNR and CDR2 is FQNEAQ in the germline V gene (reference sequence). CDR3: CASSSRGATGTVEAFF. The CDR3 DNA follows: TGTGCCAGCAGCTCCCGAGGAGCGACAGGGACGGTGGAAGCTTTCTTT.

The V call is TRBV7-2, the J call TRBJ2-3, with 7 positions matching TRBD2. The CDR3 is made up of 15 amino acids. Germline V CDR1 and CDR2: SGHTA, FQGNSA. The V and J ends lost 5 bases and 5 bases, in that order; junction bases with no gene match: 10. CDR3 DNA sequence: TGTGCCAGCAGCCAGGGTGGCGGGGGAGAAGATACGCAGTATTTT. Translating it yields CASSQGGGGEDTQYF.